The rows below give T cell receptor beta chains drawn from one sample of a study of T cell repertoires in cytomegalovirus infection. TCRdb re-called the reads through MiXCR, storing one row per CDR3 protein. The sample holds 150,000 to 200,000 distinct CDR3 sequences, about 28% seen once. The material sequenced was PBMCs. The receptor set was obtained from a human donor in good health (CMV status not recorded). Some clones in this sample may be carry-over from other donors' samples. Both conserved end residues are part of each CDR3. D genes are given only for firm matches. Clone size is not always given. Where it is, it says once, few, many or a class for expanded clones.

j_call: TRBJ1-1; d_call: TRBD1; v_call: TRBV7-4; clone_size: few; cdr3_nt: TGTGCCAGCAGATTGACAGGGGCGAACACTGAAGCTTTCTTT; cdr3_aa: CASRLTGANTEAFF
j_call: TRBJ2-7; d_call: TRBD2; v_call: TRBV7-2; clone_size: many; cdr3_nt: TGTGCCAGCAGCCCTCCTAGCGGGGGCCCCGGCGAGCAGTACTTC; cdr3_aa: CASSPPSGGPGEQYF
j_call: TRBJ2-3; d_call: TRBD1; v_call: TRBV29-1; clone_size: -; cdr3_nt: TGCAGCGGGGGACAGGGCTTATCAGATACGCAGTATTTT; cdr3_aa: CSGGQGLSDTQYF
j_call: TRBJ2-7; d_call: TRBD2; v_call: TRBV7-2; clone_size: many; cdr3_nt: TGTGCCAGCAGCCTGCGGACTAGCGGGGGGTCGGGATACGAGCAGTACTTC; cdr3_aa: CASSLRTSGGSGYEQYF
j_call: TRBJ1-5; d_call: TRBD1; v_call: TRBV12-3/TRBV12-4; clone_size: many; cdr3_nt: TGTGCCAGCAGTTTTGACAGGGGCGCTCAGCCCCAGCATTTT; cdr3_aa: CASSFDRGAQPQHF
j_call: TRBJ2-3; d_call: TRBD2; v_call: TRBV7-3; clone_size: -; cdr3_nt: TGTGCCAGCAGCTTGGCCAGGGAGGGGGATACGCAGTATTTT; cdr3_aa: CASSLAREGDTQYF
j_call: TRBJ2-5; d_call: TRBD1; v_call: TRBV18; clone_size: -; cdr3_nt: TGTGCCAGCTCACCATTGACAGGGGTAACGGAGACCCAGTACTTC; cdr3_aa: CASSPLTGVTETQYF
j_call: TRBJ1-4; d_call: TRBD1; v_call: TRBV20-1; clone_size: -; cdr3_nt: TGCAGTGCTAGAGACGCAGACAGGGGTAATGAAAAACTGTTTTTT; cdr3_aa: CSARDADRGNEKLFF
j_call: TRBJ2-3; d_call: -; v_call: TRBV25-1; clone_size: once; cdr3_nt: TGTGCCAGCAGTGAGGTGGGGATAGATACGCAGTATTTT; cdr3_aa: CASSEVGIDTQYF
j_call: TRBJ2-5; d_call: TRBD1; v_call: TRBV2; clone_size: -; cdr3_nt: TGTGCCAGCAGTGTGGACAGGGGATACGAGACCCAGTACTTC; cdr3_aa: CASSVDRGYETQYF
j_call: TRBJ1-6; d_call: -; v_call: TRBV12-3/TRBV12-4; clone_size: -; cdr3_nt: TGTGCCAGCAGTAACTCCTATAATTCACCCCTCCACTTT; cdr3_aa: CASSNSYNSPLHF
j_call: TRBJ2-7; d_call: -; v_call: TRBV6-5; clone_size: -; cdr3_nt: TGTGCCAGCAGTCCTAGTTGGGCGGTCCGCTACGAGCAGTACTTC; cdr3_aa: CASSPSWAVRYEQYF
j_call: TRBJ2-4; d_call: TRBD1; v_call: TRBV9; clone_size: -; cdr3_nt: TGTGCCAGCAGCGCCCCGGACAGGGAGGCCAAAAACATTCAGTACTTC; cdr3_aa: CASSAPDREAKNIQYF
j_call: TRBJ2-5; d_call: TRBD1; v_call: TRBV7-2; clone_size: -; cdr3_nt: TGTGCCAGCAGCCTAAAGACAGGGGGAGAGACCCAGTACTTC; cdr3_aa: CASSLKTGGETQYF
j_call: TRBJ1-2; d_call: -; v_call: TRBV6-2/TRBV6-3; clone_size: few; cdr3_nt: TGTGCCAGCAGACAAACAGGAGATCACACCTTCTATGGCTACACCTTC; cdr3_aa: CASRQTGDHTFYGYTF
j_call: TRBJ1-2; d_call: -; v_call: TRBV5-5; clone_size: -; cdr3_nt: TGTGCCAGCACCTTGGGCCAGAACTATGGCTACACCTTC; cdr3_aa: CASTLGQNYGYTF
j_call: TRBJ2-3; d_call: -; v_call: TRBV29-1; clone_size: many; cdr3_nt: TGCAGCGTTGAAGAACTAGACAGAAGCACAGATACGCAGTATTTT; cdr3_aa: CSVEELDRSTDTQYF
j_call: TRBJ1-3; d_call: -; v_call: TRBV6-6; clone_size: -; cdr3_nt: TGTGCCAGCAGCCAGAGTGGAAACACCATATATTTT; cdr3_aa: CASSQSGNTIYF
j_call: TRBJ1-3; d_call: -; v_call: TRBV12-5; clone_size: few; cdr3_nt: TGTGCTAGTGGTTTGGGGGCTGGAAACACCATATATTTT; cdr3_aa: CASGLGAGNTIYF
j_call: TRBJ2-7; d_call: -; v_call: TRBV4-2; clone_size: -; cdr3_nt: TGTGCCAGCAGCCAAGACAAGACTCCAGGCAACGAGCAGTACTTC; cdr3_aa: CASSQDKTPGNEQYF
j_call: TRBJ2-6; d_call: TRBD1; v_call: TRBV7-2; clone_size: many; cdr3_nt: TGTGCCAGCAGCTCAGGGGGTGCTGGGGCCAACGTCCTGATTTTC; cdr3_aa: CASSSGGAGANVLIF
j_call: TRBJ2-1; d_call: -; v_call: TRBV7-2; clone_size: many; cdr3_nt: TGTGCCAGCAGCGAAGGGGGATATAGGGGCAATGAGCAGTTCTTC; cdr3_aa: CASSEGGYRGNEQFF
j_call: TRBJ2-1; d_call: TRBD2; v_call: TRBV4-2; clone_size: few; cdr3_nt: TGTGCCAGCAGCCAAGCGGAGAGGAGGACTCGGGGGGGCAATGAGCAGTTCTTC; cdr3_aa: CASSQAERRTRGGNEQFF
j_call: TRBJ1-4; d_call: -; v_call: TRBV6-2/TRBV6-3; clone_size: few; cdr3_nt: TGTGCCAGCAGAATGGGCGGCCGGGCAACTAATGAAAAACTGTTTTTT; cdr3_aa: CASRMGGRATNEKLFF
j_call: TRBJ2-1; d_call: -; v_call: TRBV29-1; clone_size: -; cdr3_nt: TGCAGCGTTGCCGCAATTCGAGGGAATGAGCAGTTCTTC; cdr3_aa: CSVAAIRGNEQFF
j_call: TRBJ1-5; d_call: -; v_call: TRBV6-2/TRBV6-3; clone_size: -; cdr3_nt: TGTGCCTGCGGGGTCGGGGCCTCCCAGCCCCAGCATTTT; cdr3_aa: CACGVGASQPQHF
j_call: TRBJ1-2; d_call: -; v_call: TRBV7-9; clone_size: few; cdr3_nt: TGTGCCAGCAGCTTAGCGCAGGGACGGACTTATGGCTACACCTTC; cdr3_aa: CASSLAQGRTYGYTF
j_call: TRBJ2-3; d_call: TRBD2; v_call: TRBV7-3; clone_size: -; cdr3_nt: TGTGCCAGCAGCCAGCCCCGGGGGGACACAGATACGCAGTATTTT; cdr3_aa: CASSQPRGDTDTQYF
j_call: TRBJ1-1; d_call: -; v_call: TRBV15; clone_size: few; cdr3_nt: TGTGCCACCAGCTTCCAAAGAAGGGATGAAGCTTTCTTT; cdr3_aa: CATSFQRRDEAFF
j_call: TRBJ2-1; d_call: -; v_call: TRBV7-9; clone_size: many; cdr3_nt: TGTGCCAGCAGCTGGGACACCGAGTCCTACAATGAGCAGTTCTTC; cdr3_aa: CASSWDTESYNEQFF
j_call: TRBJ2-7; d_call: -; v_call: TRBV7-3; clone_size: few; cdr3_nt: TGTGCCAGCAGCTTGATCGCCTACGAGCAGTACTTC; cdr3_aa: CASSLIAYEQYF
j_call: TRBJ2-7; d_call: -; v_call: TRBV7-2; clone_size: many; cdr3_nt: TGTGCCAGCAGTCCCGGCGGAAGCTCCTACGAGCAGTACTTC; cdr3_aa: CASSPGGSSYEQYF
j_call: TRBJ2-1; d_call: -; v_call: TRBV19; clone_size: few; cdr3_nt: TGTGCCACAGGGCGGGACAGTCTTCGAAAGCAGTTCTTC; cdr3_aa: CATGRDSLRKQFF
j_call: TRBJ1-6; d_call: -; v_call: TRBV7-2; clone_size: -; cdr3_nt: TGTGCCAGCACCCTAAGGGCACGGAATAATTCACCCCTCCACTTT; cdr3_aa: CASTLRARNNSPLHF
j_call: TRBJ2-1; d_call: TRBD1; v_call: TRBV6-6; clone_size: once; cdr3_nt: TGTGCCAGCAGTTCCACAGGGGGAGGAAGGAATGAGCAGTTCTTC; cdr3_aa: CASSSTGGGRNEQFF
j_call: TRBJ2-7; d_call: -; v_call: TRBV7-2; clone_size: many; cdr3_nt: TGTGCCAGCAGCTTAAACCTCCTCGCGGGGTACGAGCAGTACTTC; cdr3_aa: CASSLNLLAGYEQYF
j_call: TRBJ1-5; d_call: -; v_call: TRBV12-3/TRBV12-4; clone_size: -; cdr3_nt: TGTGCCAGCAGTGGACAGATCAATCAGCCCCAGCATTTT; cdr3_aa: CASSGQINQPQHF
j_call: TRBJ1-2; d_call: -; v_call: TRBV7-9; clone_size: -; cdr3_nt: TGTGCCAGCACCCTTGGTCCCAACCTCTACACCTTC; cdr3_aa: CASTLGPNLYTF
j_call: TRBJ1-6; d_call: -; v_call: TRBV12-5; clone_size: -; cdr3_nt: TGTGCTAGTGGTTTGACCGCACGGGGACTGGAGCCCTATAATTCACCCCTCCACTTT; cdr3_aa: CASGLTARGLEPYNSPLHF
j_call: TRBJ2-3; d_call: TRBD1; v_call: TRBV7-3; clone_size: few; cdr3_nt: TGTGCCAGCAGCACGACAGGGGGAAGCACAGATACGCAGTATTTT; cdr3_aa: CASSTTGGSTDTQYF
j_call: TRBJ1-1; d_call: -; v_call: TRBV11-2; clone_size: few; cdr3_nt: TGTGCCAGCAGCTCTTCGGTCCCGATGAACACTGAAGCTTTCTTT; cdr3_aa: CASSSSVPMNTEAFF
j_call: TRBJ2-5; d_call: -; v_call: TRBV11-3; clone_size: -; cdr3_nt: TGTGCCAGCAGCTCTGGTTCGGGTCCCTATGGAGAGACCCAGTACTTC; cdr3_aa: CASSSGSGPYGETQYF
j_call: TRBJ2-3; d_call: -; v_call: TRBV20-1; clone_size: -; cdr3_nt: TGCAGTGCTAGAGATTCGGCAGGGGGGACAGATACGCAGTATTTT; cdr3_aa: CSARDSAGGTDTQYF
j_call: TRBJ1-5; d_call: -; v_call: TRBV19; clone_size: many; cdr3_nt: TGTGCCAGCGTCCAGGGATCCCCGCGAGAGAGCAATCAGCCCCAGCATTTT; cdr3_aa: CASVQGSPRESNQPQHF
j_call: TRBJ2-7; d_call: TRBD1; v_call: TRBV6-5; clone_size: few; cdr3_nt: TGTGCCAGCAACCCAGGACAGGGTGTTGCCTACGAGCAGTACTTC; cdr3_aa: CASNPGQGVAYEQYF
j_call: TRBJ1-6; d_call: TRBD1; v_call: TRBV7-9; clone_size: few; cdr3_nt: TGTGCCAGCAGCCCGGAAAGGACAGGGGGCATCTATAATTCACCCCTCCACTTT; cdr3_aa: CASSPERTGGIYNSPLHF
j_call: TRBJ2-1; d_call: TRBD1; v_call: TRBV12-3/TRBV12-4; clone_size: few; cdr3_nt: TGTGCCAGCAGTCAAACAGGGGAGCCCTACAATGAGCAGTTCTTC; cdr3_aa: CASSQTGEPYNEQFF
j_call: TRBJ2-7; d_call: -; v_call: TRBV7-9; clone_size: -; cdr3_nt: TGTGCCAGCAGCTTTGGGGCCTACTACGAGCAGTACTTC; cdr3_aa: CASSFGAYYEQYF
j_call: TRBJ1-2; d_call: -; v_call: TRBV3-1; clone_size: -; cdr3_nt: TGTGCCAGCAGCCAAGTCGACAGCGGAGGCTACACCTTC; cdr3_aa: CASSQVDSGGYTF
j_call: TRBJ2-3; d_call: TRBD1; v_call: TRBV7-9; clone_size: few; cdr3_nt: TGTGCCGGCTGGAGGACAGGGACCACAGATACGCAGTATTTT; cdr3_aa: CAGWRTGTTDTQYF
j_call: TRBJ2-3; d_call: TRBD1; v_call: TRBV29-1; clone_size: -; cdr3_nt: TGCAGCGTTTCAGGGACAGGGACAGATACGCAGTATTTT; cdr3_aa: CSVSGTGTDTQYF
j_call: TRBJ2-5; d_call: TRBD1; v_call: TRBV18; clone_size: few; cdr3_nt: TGTGCCAGCTCACCTTCCGGGACAGGGTTTTCGGAGACCCAGTACTTC; cdr3_aa: CASSPSGTGFSETQYF
j_call: TRBJ1-2; d_call: -; v_call: TRBV6-5; clone_size: few; cdr3_nt: TGTGCCAGCAGGCCCGTTGTCGGTGCCTTAGCTAACTATGGCTACACCTTC; cdr3_aa: CASRPVVGALANYGYTF
j_call: TRBJ1-1; d_call: -; v_call: TRBV6-2/TRBV6-3; clone_size: -; cdr3_nt: TGTGCCACTTCGCCCCGGGGGAACACTGAAGCTTTCTTT; cdr3_aa: CATSPRGNTEAFF